One TCR beta chain is described in this entry. Antigen: not known. The record originates from a study of blood T cells in healthy people across ages. About the study: Through template switching, about one barcoded beta molecule was captured per two T cells, as measured in model experiments.

A J-beta primer mix and a sample-barcoded 5' primer were used in a second PCR of roughly 7 to 12 cycles. MiXCR, applied by TCRdb to the 5' RACE reads, yields one record per CDR3 protein. This table has around 940,000 distinct CDR3 sequences, roughly 51% appearing once. Roughly 9 milliliters of peripheral blood were drawn from each donor. The CDR3 length is 11 residues. The V end was cut by 5 bases, the J end by 0 bases, with 4 bases between. The V gene's germline CDR1 is DFQATT and CDR2 SNEGSKA (reference sequence). Study results and limitations: Unsorted PBMCs prevented conclusive naive versus antigen-experienced comparison. In long-lived donors, naive CD4+ cell counts and diversity exceeded those of aged donors.

This sequence joins TRBV20-1 and TRBJ1-1, with no clear D. The TCR comes from a woman aged 55 to 70 in good health. The sample comprised blood. The CDR3 DNA is TGCAGTGCTCCCATGAACACTGAAGCTTTCTTT. This gives the protein CSAPMNTEAFF.